Listed below are T cell receptor beta chains from one sample, sequenced in a study of T cell responses to AZD1222 COVID-19 vaccine. Sequencing used immunoSEQ multiplex PCR; TCRdb keeps in-frame clones, though not all of them. The sample includes approximately 50,000 clones, about 80% seen only once; the top ten take approximately 5.2%. The source was peripheral blood, collected 28 days after the second AZD1222 dose. These receptor sequences come from an adult who received the AZD1222 COVID-19 vaccine. The CDR3 runs from the conserved cysteine through the conserved F or W. A D gene is named only where the DNA matches it firmly. For some rows the clone size is stated as once, few or many, or as a class when expanded; others skip it.

abundance,d_gene,j_gene,v_gene,CDR3aa,CDR3nt
.,TRBD1,TRBJ1-3,TRBV10-3,CAISESTGERVSGNTIYF,TGTGCCATCAGTGAGTCGACAGGGGAAAGGGTTTCTGGAAACACCATATATTTT
medium-sized,.,TRBJ1-5,TRBV2,CASSRGGFQGGQPQHF,TGTGCCAGCAGTAGGGGTGGGTTCCAGGGCGGCCAGCCCCAGCATTTT
.,.,TRBJ2-1,TRBV3-1/TRBV3-2,CASSQDTRLHTGPFGYNEQFF,TGTGCCAGCAGCCAAGATACGCGGCTTCATACAGGGCCGTTCGGCTACAATGAGCAGTTCTTC
.,.,TRBJ2-7,TRBV4-2,CASSQSQRTLAYEQYF,TGTGCCAGCAGCCAATCCCAGCGTACGTTGGCCTACGAGCAGTACTTC
.,.,TRBJ2-1,TRBV5-6,CASSLVGRNEQFF,TGTGCCAGCAGCTTGGTGGGGCGGAATGAGCAGTTCTTC
.,.,TRBJ2-1,TRBV6-1,CASSALEEQFF,TGTGCCAGCAGTGCCTTAGAGGAGCAGTTCTTC
.,TRBD2,TRBJ2-2,TRBV9,CASNPSGRVTGELFF,TGTGCCAGCAACCCTAGCGGGAGGGTCACCGGGGAGCTGTTTTTT
few,.,TRBJ1-1,TRBV10-3,CAISARAGGKNTEAFF,TGTGCCATCAGTGCGAGGGCAGGAGGTAAGAACACTGAAGCTTTCTTT
.,.,TRBJ1-2,TRBV2,CASSAENYGYTF,TGTGCCAGCTCCGCGGAGAACTATGGCTACACCTTC
.,.,TRBJ1-2,TRBV28,CASSFGGVYGYTF,TGTGCCAGCAGTTTCGGGGGCGTCTATGGCTACACCTTC
.,.,TRBJ2-7,TRBV30,CAWSLVGYEQYF,TGTGCCTGGAGCCTAGTCGGATACGAGCAGTACTTC
.,.,TRBJ1-4,TRBV28,CASSGPGRPEKLFF,TGTGCCAGCAGTGGCCCGGGGCGTCCTGAAAAACTGTTTTTT
few,TRBD1,TRBJ2-1,TRBV7-8,CASSLGVNRGSDNEQFF,TGTGCCAGCAGCTTAGGAGTGAACAGGGGATCGGACAATGAGCAGTTCTTC
.,.,TRBJ1-6,TRBV27,CASSSGSWNSPLHF,TGTGCCAGCAGTTCTGGAAGTTGGAATTCACCCCTCCACTTT
.,.,TRBJ1-3,TRBV12-3/TRBV12-4,CASSLNSGNTIYF,TGTGCCAGCAGTTTGAACTCTGGAAACACCATATATTTT
.,.,TRBJ2-1,TRBV6-2/TRBV6-3,CASSTYSGNGHNEQFF,TGTGCCAGCAGTACCTATTCGGGAAATGGTCACAATGAGCAGTTCTTC
few,TRBD1,TRBJ1-1,TRBV28,CASSLDDRGAFF,TGTGCCAGCAGTCTTGACGACAGGGGAGCTTTCTTT
.,.,TRBJ2-1,TRBV11-3,CASSTNIWGASYNEQFF,TGTGCCAGCAGCACAAACATCTGGGGTGCCTCCTACAATGAGCAGTTCTTC
.,.,TRBJ1-2,TRBV30,CAWSSRGTNGYTF,TGTGCCTGGAGTAGTAGGGGGACTAATGGCTACACCTTC
.,.,TRBJ2-1,TRBV6-5,CASSLRPGSSYNEQFF,TGTGCCAGCAGTTTAAGGCCGGGGAGCTCCTACAATGAGCAGTTCTTC
.,.,TRBJ2-1,TRBV28,CASSSLPSYNEQFF,TGTGCCAGCAGTTCCCTCCCCTCCTACAATGAGCAGTTCTTC
.,.,TRBJ1-6,TRBV6-1,CASSSARGYNSPLHF,TGTGCCAGCAGTTCCGCCCGGGGCTATAATTCACCCCTCCACTTT
.,TRBD1,TRBJ1-6,TRBV5-1,CASSSGTGGSPLHF,TGCGCCAGCAGCTCCGGGACAGGGGGTTCACCCCTCCACTTT
.,.,TRBJ1-1,TRBV5-4,CASSGGGVKNTEAFF,TGTGCCAGCAGCGGGGGGGGAGTAAAGAACACTGAAGCTTTCTTT
.,.,TRBJ1-4,TRBV2,CASSEALSPEKLFF,TGTGCCAGCAGTGAAGCGCTTTCCCCAGAAAAACTGTTTTTT
.,TRBD2,TRBJ2-1,TRBV14,CASRSSGRFYNEQFF,TGTGCCAGCAGGTCTAGCGGTAGATTCTACAATGAGCAGTTCTTC
few,.,TRBJ2-1,TRBV24-1,CATSDSHAILYNEQFF,TGTGCCACCAGTGATAGTCACGCGATCCTCTACAATGAGCAGTTCTTC
.,.,TRBJ2-5,TRBV12-2,CASRYTWQETQYF,TGTGCAAGTCGTTATACATGGCAAGAGACCCAGTACTTC
.,TRBD1,TRBJ1-4,TRBV11-2,CASSIGDRGIEKLFF,TGTGCCAGCAGCATAGGGGACAGGGGGATTGAAAAACTGTTTTTT
.,TRBD2,TRBJ2-1,TRBV4-2,CASSPRLAGNNEQFF,TGTGCCAGCAGCCCACGACTAGCGGGGAACAATGAGCAGTTCTTC
few,.,TRBJ1-1,TRBV15,CATSMGPNTEAFF,TGTGCCACCAGTATGGGTCCCAACACTGAAGCTTTCTTT
.,TRBD2,TRBJ2-7,TRBV6-2/TRBV6-3,CASSYRGLADYEQYF,TGTGCCAGCAGTTACAGGGGACTAGCGGACTACGAGCAGTACTTC
.,TRBD1,TRBJ1-1,TRBV29-1,CSARTGWGNTEAFF,TGCAGCGCCCGGACAGGGTGGGGGAACACTGAAGCTTTCTTT
.,.,TRBJ2-1,TRBV28,CASNPMPPGRLSNEQFF,TGTGCCAGCAACCCCATGCCGCCGGGGAGGCTGTCAAATGAGCAGTTCTTC
.,TRBD1,TRBJ2-1,TRBV6-5,CASSPRTGMYNEQFF,TGTGCCAGCAGTCCACGGACAGGGATGTACAATGAGCAGTTCTTC
.,.,TRBJ1-3,TRBV18,CASSPNTGRTGNTIYF,TGTGCCAGCTCACCGAACACAGGGAGGACTGGAAACACCATATATTTT
.,.,TRBJ2-3,TRBV6-4,CASSEGQSTDTQYF,TGTGCCAGCAGTGAAGGGCAGAGCACAGATACGCAGTATTTT
.,.,TRBJ1-6,TRBV5-1,CASSLSGAGDNSPLHF,TGCGCCAGCAGCTTGTCTGGGGCAGGGGATAATTCACCCCTCCACTTT
few,TRBD1,TRBJ1-2,TRBV2,CASSVQGDIGGYTF,TGTGCCAGCAGTGTTCAGGGGGATATTGGTGGCTACACCTTC
.,TRBD1,TRBJ1-6,TRBV27,CASSPGTGVKNNSPLHF,TGTGCCAGCAGTCCAGGGACAGGGGTCAAGAATAATTCACCCCTCCACTTT
.,.,TRBJ2-7,TRBV12-2,CASRHRTSGCYEQYF,TGTGCAAGTCGCCACAGGACTAGCGGATGCTACGAGCAGTACTTC
.,.,TRBJ2-1,TRBV5-1,CASSPPGTTPNEQFF,TGCGCCAGCAGCCCACCCGGGACCACTCCCAATGAGCAGTTCTTC
medium-sized,.,TRBJ1-1,TRBV7-2,CASSLRVSMNTEAFF,TGTGCCAGCAGCTTAAGGGTCAGCATGAACACTGAAGCTTTCTTT
.,.,TRBJ2-3,TRBV5-4,CASTREWGPDTQYF,TGTGCCAGCACCCGGGAATGGGGGCCGGATACGCAGTATTTT
.,.,TRBJ2-4,TRBV28,CASSSGMEDIQYF,TGTGCCAGCAGCTCCGGGATGGAGGACATTCAGTACTTC
.,TRBD1,TRBJ2-3,TRBV19,CASSDRGLSDTQYF,TGTGCCAGTAGTGACAGGGGTTTGTCAGATACGCAGTATTTT
medium-sized,.,TRBJ2-6,TRBV7-9,CASSSRTASSGANVLTF,TGTGCCAGCAGCTCGAGGACAGCGAGCTCTGGGGCCAACGTCCTGACTTTC
.,.,TRBJ1-1,TRBV6-5,CASTLGREAFF,TGTGCCAGCACCCTCGGGAGGGAAGCTTTCTTT
.,TRBD1,TRBJ2-5,TRBV15,CATSPTGGPTGWGGQYF,TGTGCCACCAGCCCGACAGGGGGCCCAACAGGATGGGGTGGCCAGTACTTC
.,.,TRBJ2-4,TRBV23-1,CASSQLRQVVVRNIQYF,TGCGCCAGCAGTCAACTGAGACAGGTAGTGGTGAGGAACATTCAGTACTTC
.,.,TRBJ2-3,TRBV10-1,CASSGGEPDTQYF,TGCGCCAGCAGCGGCGGAGAACCAGATACGCAGTATTTT
.,.,TRBJ2-3,TRBV27,CASSYGASTDTQYF,TGTGCCAGCAGTTACGGGGCCAGCACAGATACGCAGTATTTT
.,.,TRBJ1-2,TRBV6-1,CASREFPGQLLYGYTF,TGTGCCAGCAGGGAATTTCCCGGACAGCTCCTCTATGGCTACACCTTC
few,.,TRBJ2-7,TRBV5-1,CASSGMTGYEQYF,TGCGCCAGCAGCGGGATGACAGGTTACGAGCAGTACTTC
.,TRBD1,TRBJ1-1,TRBV11-1,CASRTRGRPEAFF,TGTGCCAGCAGGACCAGGGGGAGGCCTGAAGCTTTCTTT
.,.,TRBJ2-1,TRBV6-5,CASETGSALGYEQFF,TGTGCCAGCGAGACGGGGTCGGCCCTCGGCTATGAGCAGTTCTTC